This TCR beta chain derives from a study of metastatic and nonmetastatic thyroid tumors. A remark on this clone: Its cognate antigen is unknown.

Whole-study results and caveats: For both blood and tumor, malignant thyroid tumors reportedly showed significantly higher TCR beta diversity than benign nodules did.

There are 14 residues in the CDR3. Trimming took off 5 bases at V and 7 bases at J, with 16 bases between the two ends. Per germline, CDR1 MNHNS and CDR2 SASEGT. Nobody among the patients had been given any treatment before thyroid surgery. Using MiXCR, TCRdb reanalyzed the PCR reads. The data show tens of thousands of clones, around 19% seen once. Sequencing input: adjacent normal tissue. This chain joins TRBV6-1 and TRBJ2-3; TRBD2 might be the D (7 bases). The receptor was isolated from a male donor with papillary thyroid cancer or a benign thyroid nodule (not recorded which). Some clones in this sample may be carry-over from other donors' samples. The CDR3 protein is CASSLRGGENTQYF. Here the CDR3 DNA reads TGTGCCAGCAGTTTGAGAGGGGGGGAGAATACGCAGTATTTT.